This TCR beta chain was documented in a study of T cell changes during pregnancy in multiple sclerosis. V was pared by 2 bases and J by 6 bases, with 13 bases between. This CDR3 has 15 residues. Germline lookup yields CDR1 MNHNS and CDR2 SASEGT. Only in-frame clones appear in the TCRdb table, and some are missing; sequencing was by immunoSEQ multiplex PCR. The table includes 85,000 to 100,000 clones, about 92% detected once. This chain joins TRBV6-1 and TRBJ2-2, with TRBD2 as a possible D gene (5 bases). The source material was peripheral blood, sampled in the first trimester of pregnancy. This TCR was recovered from a female donor with multiple sclerosis, enrolled in a pregnancy study. The CDR3 DNA is TGTGCCAGCAGTGAACTTGGGCACGGGGCCGGGGAGCTGTTTTTT. It yields the protein CASSELGHGAGELFF.